Below are 18 T cell receptor beta chains sequenced from a single sample in a study of STAT5B mutations in CD4+ large granular lymphocyte leukemia. Sequencing was performed with immunoSEQ multiplex PCR; in TCRdb, only in-frame clones are kept and a portion is missing. The sample consists of about 26,000 clones, roughly 79% of them appearing once. Sequenced: CD4+ T cells from blood buffy coats. The receptors here all came from a human donor in good health.

The genes are TRBV11-2 and TRBJ2-3; D perhaps matches TRBD1 (6 bases). V was shortened by 2 bases and J by 3 bases, with 9 bases between the two germline ends. Germline assignment: CDR1 SGHAT and CDR2 FQNNGV. The CDR3 is 14 amino acids. CDR3 protein: CASSLSRGTDTQYF. The CDR3 DNA reads TGTGCCAGCAGCTTATCCAGGGGTACAGATACGCAGTATTTT.

The chain is built from TRBV18 and TRBJ2-1, with no clear D. V lost 3 bases to trimming and J lost 10 bases, with 13 bases between them. Germline loops: CDR1 KGHSH, CDR2 LQKENI. CDR3 length: 13 amino acids. This chain's CDR3 is CASSPANAREQFF. CDR3 coding DNA: TGTGCCAGCTCACCCGCCAACGCGCGAGAGCAGTTCTTC.

The chain joins TRBV2 to TRBJ2-2, with 10 positions matching TRBD2. Germline assignment: CDR1 SNHLY and CDR2 FYNNEI. The junction had 12 bases not matched to a gene; V was cut back by 8 bases and J by 6 bases. The CDR3 runs to 16 residues. The CDR3: CASRYALAGKAGELFF. The CDR3 DNA reads TGTGCCAGCCGATACGCACTAGCGGGGAAGGCCGGGGAGCTGTTTTTT.

The chain joins TRBV5-5 to TRBJ2-1; 9 nucleotides agree with TRBD2. Per the germline V gene, CDR1 is SGHKS and CDR2 is YYEKEE (reference sequence). Unmatched junction bases numbered 2, after V lost 2 bases and J lost 2 bases. The CDR3 spans 15 residues. The CDR3 bases are TGTGCCAGCAGCTTTGGCGGGAGGGCCTACAATGAGCAGTTCTTC. Amino acids: CASSFGGRAYNEQFF.

The V and J genes are TRBV27 and TRBJ2-1, with 9 bases lining up with TRBD1. The junction had 6 bases not matched to a gene; V was cut back by 6 bases and J by 0 bases. Germline CDR1 and CDR2: MNHEY and SMNVEV (reference sequence). CDR3 length equals 16 residues. This chain's CDR3 is CASRPRTGDSYNEQFF. The CDR3 DNA is TGTGCCAGCAGGCCTCGGACAGGGGACTCCTACAATGAGCAGTTCTTC.

CDR3 protein: CASSESKGTGTDTQYF. In nucleotides, the CDR3 is TGCGCCAGCAGTGAGTCGAAGGGGACCGGCACAGATACGCAGTATTTT. The V and J genes are TRBV10-1 and TRBJ2-3; D may correspond to TRBD1 or TRBD2 (5 bases each). CDR3 length equals 16 residues. The germline CDR1 and CDR2 sequences are WNHNN and SYGVQD (reference sequence). V was trimmed by 0 bases and J by 1 base, leaving 11 bases between them.

V gene TRBV28 combines with J gene TRBJ1-2; D not certain. CDR3 length: 14 residues. Per germline, CDR1 MDHEN and CDR2 SYDVKM. The V and J ends lost 4 bases and 5 bases respectively, with 14 bases between them. CDR3 in amino acids: CASSSLREGYGYTF. The CDR3 DNA reads as TGTGCCAGCAGTTCCCTCCGGGAGGGTTATGGCTACACCTTC.

The chain carries TRBV7-2 and TRBJ2-1; 8 positions agree with TRBD1. V dropped 4 bases and J dropped 6; count of bases not matched to a gene: 8. Germline V gene data show CDR1 as SGHTA and CDR2 as FQGNSA. This CDR3 spans 15 amino acids. The chain's CDR3 is CASSSTGGIGNEQFF. As DNA, the CDR3 is TGTGCCAGCAGCTCTACAGGGGGTATTGGCAATGAGCAGTTCTTC.

This chain uses TRBV5-1 with TRBJ1-1; weak D call: TRBD1 (5 bases). Germline CDR1 and CDR2: SGHRS and YFSETQ. There are 15 residues in the CDR3. Deletions cut 9 bases from V and 2 bases from J, with 20 bases between. The CDR3 DNA sequence: TGCGCCACCAAGGGGACGGAAACTTCTAACACTGAAGCTTTCTTT. This sequence encodes CATKGTETSNTEAFF.

The chain couples TRBV7-2 to TRBJ2-3, with 14 nucleotides matching TRBD2. J lost 1 base, V lost 3 bases, and 6 bases had no gene match. There are 18 residues in the CDR3. CDR1 and CDR2 from the germline V gene are SGHTA and FQGNSA. CDR3 coding DNA: TGTGCCAGCAGCTTCGGACTAGCGGGGGGCCCTGGCACAGATACGCAGTATTTT. As protein: CASSFGLAGGPGTDTQYF.

The chain recombines TRBV6-5 with TRBJ2-3; D remains unclear. Germline-derived CDR1 and CDR2 are MNHEY and SVGAGI. Between the trimmed V and J ends, which lost 4 bases and 5 bases, there was a span of 16 bases. The CDR3 length is 15 residues. The CDR3 region is CASSSPGLGIDTQYF. The CDR3 region has the DNA TGTGCCAGCAGTTCCCCGGGCCTAGGTATAGATACGCAGTATTTT.

The chain is built from TRBV28 and TRBJ1-3; TRBD1 might be the D (6 bases). This CDR3 comprises 14 residues. CDR1 MDHEN and CDR2 SYDVKM come from the germline V gene. V was shortened by 7 bases and J by 0 bases, with 10 bases between the two germline ends. The CDR3 region has the DNA TGTGCCAGCAAGGGGACACACTCTGGAAACACCATATATTTT. It yields the protein CASKGTHSGNTIYF.

The rearrangement links TRBV29-1 to TRBJ2-3, with 10 bases matching TRBD2. The V gene's germline CDR1 is SQVTM and CDR2 ANQGSEA. Losses at the gene ends were 0 bases for V and 5 bases for J; bases not matched to a gene: 11. This CDR3 region has 17 residues. The CDR3 spells CSVEDPLAGDWGDTQYF. DNA for the CDR3: TGCAGCGTTGAAGATCCGCTAGCGGGGGACTGGGGAGATACGCAGTATTTT.

Of note for this clone: At one end, the junction sequence differs from germline, possibly due to a read error. The chain combines TRBV7-2 with TRBJ1-5, with no clear D. Germline lookup yields CDR1 SGHTA and CDR2 FQGNSA. The CDR3 runs to 13 residues. Here the CDR3 DNA reads TGTGCCGGCAGCGCTTATAGCAATCAGCCCCAGCATTTT. It yields the protein CAGSAYSNQPQHF.

The genes are TRBV5-4 and TRBJ2-3; D is possibly TRBD2 (5 bases). Trimming took 0 bases from V and 2 from J, leaving 16 bases between them. Germline V gene data show CDR1 as SGHNT and CDR2 as YYREEE (reference sequence). This CDR3 is 17 amino acids long. The CDR3 nucleotides read TGTGCCAGCAGCTTGGCCAGCGGACGATTAAACACAGATACGCAGTATTTT. It specifies CASSLASGRLNTDTQYF.

This chain links TRBV7-9 with TRBJ2-3; D is unclear. V lost 5 bases and J lost 4, with 10 bases in between. The CDR3 has 13 residues. Looked up from germline, CDR1 is SEHNR and CDR2 is FQNEAQ (reference sequence). CDR3 nucleotide sequence: TGTGCCAGCAGCACAAAAGGAGCAGATACGCAGTATTTT. Translating gives CASSTKGADTQYF.

The CDR3 DNA sequence: TGTGCCAGCAGCCAGACAGGGGGCCGGGTGGGTGAGCAGTACTTC. Protein: CASSQTGGRVGEQYF. The chain combines TRBV7-2 with TRBJ2-7; 10 nucleotides match TRBD1. Germline V gene sequence: CDR1 SGHTA, CDR2 FQGNSA. V was clipped by 5 bases and J by 7 bases; unmatched bases: 11. The CDR3 totals 15 residues.

This chain links TRBV2 with TRBJ2-4; D remains unclear. Germline CDR1 SNHLY, CDR2 FYNNEI. This CDR3 is 12 amino acids long. Trimming removed 2 bases from V and 2 bases from J, with 1 base in between. The CDR3 spells CASSETKNIQYF. CDR3 DNA: TGTGCCAGCAGTGAAACCAAAAACATTCAGTACTTC.